This T cell receptor (beta chain) comes out of a study of tumor and adjacent non-tumor tissue in lung cancer. Remarks on this clonotype: At one end, the junction sequence differs from germline, possibly due to a read error.

This CDR3 comprises 15 residues. No cell sorting was done before RNA was extracted from the tissue. TCRbeta libraries were built with three rounds of nested PCR, modified from ARM-PCR. TCRdb independently ran MiXCR on the multiplex PCR reads; one entry per CDR3 protein. This repertoire shows approximately 150,000 distinct CDR3 sequences, around 60% found once; its top ten account for 15% to 20%. V and J are TRBV12-3 or TRBV12-4 and TRBJ2-3, with TRBD2 as a possible D gene (6 bases). The TCR was taken from a man aged 60-69 years with small cell lung cancer. Sequenced sample: lung tumor tissue. The CDR3 is CAISLPGSGSDTNYF. CDR3 DNA: TGTGCCATCAGTTTACCCGGGAGCGGTTCTGATACGAACTATTTT.